Each of the 13 T cell receptor beta chains below was sequenced from the same sample in a study of cytomegalovirus exposure and HLA in healthy donors. The study ran its PCR with 60 Vbeta and 13 Jbeta primers. The repertoire was sequenced with immunoSEQ multiplex PCR; TCRdb's copy has only in-frame clones and lacks some. The repertoire includes approximately 82,000 clones, roughly four fifths of them detected once, and 6.2% sits in the top ten. Specimen: PBMCs. These receptor sequences come from a woman between 50 and 59 years old in good health and CMV-seropositive.

This clone was seen only once. The genes are TRBV7-8 and TRBJ2-1, with D perhaps TRBD2 (6 bases). The CDR3 sequence is 14 residues long. Germline V gives CDR1 SGHVS, CDR2 FQNEAQ. Trimming removed 5 bases at V and 3 bases at J, with 11 bases between. In DNA, the CDR3 is TGTGCCAGCAGCCCCAGGACTAACTACAATGAGCAGTTCTTC. This translates into CASSPRTNYNEQFF.

This clone was found once. The rearrangement joins TRBV29-1 to TRBJ1-2, with TRBD1 matching 9 bases. Germline loops: CDR1 SQVTM, CDR2 ANQGSEA. This CDR3 comprises 15 residues. With 5 bases clipped from V and 1 base from J, the junction kept 8 bases outside the gene matches. The CDR3 sequence is CSVSPGQGINYGYTF. The CDR3 DNA is TGCAGCGTTTCCCCTGGACAGGGGATTAACTATGGCTACACCTTC.

The gene calls are TRBV9 and TRBJ1-2, with 9 bases identical to TRBD1. Per germline, CDR1 SGDLS and CDR2 YYNGEE. V shed 4 bases and J 4 bases; nucleotides not matched to a gene: 2. The CDR3 contains 13 residues. In DNA form, the CDR3 reads TGTGCCAGCAGCAAGACAGGGGGCTATGGCTACACCTTC. It specifies CASSKTGGYGYTF.

The chain carries TRBV11-3 and TRBJ1-1; D remains unclear. The CDR3 spans 11 residues. V was cut by 2 bases and J by 11 bases, with 9 bases left in between. CDR1 is SGHNT, CDR2 YENEEA, per germline. The CDR3 loop is CASSLSGVAFF. The CDR3 DNA sequence: TGTGCCAGCAGCTTATCCGGAGTCGCTTTCTTT.

The count of this clone is one. The V and J genes are TRBV6-4 and TRBJ1-6, with 9 positions matching TRBD1. The CDR3 extends over 13 amino acids. Germline trimming cut 8 bases from V and 7 bases from J; bases unmatched to any gene: 3. In germline, CDR1 is MRHNA, CDR2 SNTAGT. This chain's CDR3 is CASGDRDNSPLHF. The CDR3 nucleotides are TGTGCCAGCGGGGACAGGGACAATTCACCCCTCCACTTT.

This chain links TRBV2 with TRBJ2-7; maybe TRBD2 (6 bases). The CDR3 is 13 residues long. Germline loops: CDR1 SNHLY, CDR2 FYNNEI. V lost 7 bases and J lost 0, with 10 bases in between. CDR3 DNA sequence: TGTGCCAGCACGGAGGGTTTCTCCTACGAGCAGTACTTC. This translates into CASTEGFSYEQYF.

The genes are TRBV28 and TRBJ1-1, with 7 bases that match TRBD1. V trimming: 8 bases; J trimming: 8 bases; junction bases outside the gene matches: 5. CDR3 length equals 11 residues. Germline V gene data show CDR1 as MDHEN and CDR2 as SYDVKM. The CDR3 protein is CASQTGREAFF. The CDR3 nucleotides are TGTGCCAGCCAGACAGGGCGAGAAGCTTTCTTT.

This clone was recorded a few times. This chain links TRBV29-1 with TRBJ1-5; TRBD1 is a possible D gene (6 bases). The CDR3 totals 13 residues. V dropped 5 bases and J dropped 3 bases, with 11 bases sitting between them. Germline lookup yields CDR1 SQVTM and CDR2 ANQGSEA. CDR3 loop: CSVLTGLNQPQHF. CDR3 DNA sequence: TGCAGCGTTCTGACAGGACTCAATCAGCCCCAGCATTTT. The complete variable domain, with remaining parts taken from reference TRBV29-1 and TRBJ1-5, reads SAVISQKPSRDICQRGTSLTIQCQVDSQVTMMFWYRQQPGQSLTLIATANQGSEATYESGFVIDKFPISRPNLTFSTLTVSNMSPEDSSIYLCSVLTGLNQPQHFGDGTRLSIL.

V and J are TRBV27 and TRBJ2-5; 8 bases are a match to TRBD1. Germline assignment: CDR1 MNHEY and CDR2 SMNVEV (reference sequence). CDR3 length: 15 amino acids. J lost 1 base, V lost 4 bases, and 5 bases had no gene match. The CDR3 sequence: CASSSLQGAQETQYF. The CDR3, as DNA: TGTGCCAGCAGTTCTCTCCAGGGGGCCCAAGAGACCCAGTACTTC.

The chain joins TRBV10-2 to TRBJ1-2, with 7 bases fitting TRBD1. After removal of 4 bases from V and 3 bases from J, the junction contained 2 bases not matched to a gene. This CDR3 is 13 amino acids long. CDR1 and CDR2 (germline): WSHSY, SAAADI. CDR3 DNA sequence: TGCGCCAGCAGTGGGGACAGCCACTATGGCTACACCTTC. Protein: CASSGDSHYGYTF.

V and J are TRBV2 and TRBJ1-4; unclear D gene. The V gene lost 8 bases and the J gene lost 5 bases, with 12 bases spanning the gap. The CDR3 consists of 13 residues. Germline CDR1 and CDR2: SNHLY and FYNNEI. As DNA, the CDR3 is TGTGCCAGCGCCCGTTCGGGAAATGAAAAACTGTTTTTT. Amino acids: CASARSGNEKLFF.

V usage is TRBV11-3 and J usage is TRBJ1-5; TRBD1 aligns across 7 bases. The V gene's germline CDR1 is SGHNT and CDR2 YENEEA. V was clipped by 8 bases and J by 11 bases; unmatched bases: 9. This CDR3 has 12 residues. The CDR3: CASGRGDGAQHF. Here the CDR3 DNA reads TGTGCCAGCGGCAGGGGGGACGGGGCCCAGCATTTT.

The V and J genes are TRBV19 and TRBJ1-1; 10 positions agree with TRBD1. The CDR3 is 16 amino acids. Germline V gene sequence: CDR1 LNHDA, CDR2 SQIVND (reference sequence). V gave up 3 bases and J gave up 3 bases; unmatched junction bases: 7. The CDR3, as DNA: TGTGCCAGTAGTATGTTACCGGGACAGGGGTACACTGAAGCTTTCTTT. Protein product: CASSMLPGQGYTEAFF.